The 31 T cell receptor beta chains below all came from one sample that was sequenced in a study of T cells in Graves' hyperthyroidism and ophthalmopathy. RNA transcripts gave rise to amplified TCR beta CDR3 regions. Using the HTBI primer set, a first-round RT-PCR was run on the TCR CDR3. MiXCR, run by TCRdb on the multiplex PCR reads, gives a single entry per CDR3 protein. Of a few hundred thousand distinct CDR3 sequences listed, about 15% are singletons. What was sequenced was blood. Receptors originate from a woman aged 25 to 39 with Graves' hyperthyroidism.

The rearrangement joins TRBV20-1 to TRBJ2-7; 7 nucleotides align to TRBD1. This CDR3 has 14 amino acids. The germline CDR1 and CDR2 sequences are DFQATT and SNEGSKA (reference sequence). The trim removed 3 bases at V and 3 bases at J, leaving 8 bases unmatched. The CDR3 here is CSASRDSGGYEQYF. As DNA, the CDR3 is TGCAGTGCTAGCCGGGACAGTGGGGGCTACGAGCAGTACTTC.

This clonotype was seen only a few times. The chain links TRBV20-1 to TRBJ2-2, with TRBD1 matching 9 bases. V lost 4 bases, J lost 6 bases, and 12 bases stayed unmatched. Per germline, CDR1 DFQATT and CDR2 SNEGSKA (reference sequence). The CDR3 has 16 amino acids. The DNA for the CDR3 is TGCAGTGCTACCATGGCCTTGGGACAGGGCGCCGGGGAGCTGTTTTTT. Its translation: CSATMALGQGAGELFF.

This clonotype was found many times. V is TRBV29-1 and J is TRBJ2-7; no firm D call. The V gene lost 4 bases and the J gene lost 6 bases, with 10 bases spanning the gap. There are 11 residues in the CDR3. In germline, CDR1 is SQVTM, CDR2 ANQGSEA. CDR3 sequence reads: CSVASGGEQYF. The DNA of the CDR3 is TGCAGCGTTGCATCGGGTGGCGAGCAGTACTTC.

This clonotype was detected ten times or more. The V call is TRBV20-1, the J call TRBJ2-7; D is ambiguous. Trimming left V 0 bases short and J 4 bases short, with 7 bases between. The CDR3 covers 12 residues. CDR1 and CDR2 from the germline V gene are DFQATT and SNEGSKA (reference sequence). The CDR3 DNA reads TGCAGTGCTAGAGACCAGGTTTACGAGCAGTACTTC. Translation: CSARDQVYEQYF.

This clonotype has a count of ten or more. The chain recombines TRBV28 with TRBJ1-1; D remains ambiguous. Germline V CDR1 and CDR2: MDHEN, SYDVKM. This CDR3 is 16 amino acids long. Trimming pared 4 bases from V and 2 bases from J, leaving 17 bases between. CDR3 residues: CASSYGYDAFNTEAFF. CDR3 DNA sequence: TGTGCCAGCAGTTATGGCTATGACGCCTTCAACACTGAAGCTTTCTTT.

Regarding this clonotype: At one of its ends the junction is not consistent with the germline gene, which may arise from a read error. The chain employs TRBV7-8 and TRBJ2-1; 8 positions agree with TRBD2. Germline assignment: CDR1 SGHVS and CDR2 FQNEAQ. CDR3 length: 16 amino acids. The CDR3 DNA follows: TGCGCCAGCAGCCCCTCACTAGCGGAACCCTACAATGAGCAGTTCTTC. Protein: CASSPSLAEPYNEQFF.

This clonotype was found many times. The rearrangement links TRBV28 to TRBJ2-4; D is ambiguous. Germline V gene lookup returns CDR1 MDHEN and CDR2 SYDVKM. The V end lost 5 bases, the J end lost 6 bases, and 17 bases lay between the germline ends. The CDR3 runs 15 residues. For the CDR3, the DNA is TGTGCCAGCAGTACTATAGATGGGGTATTAAACATTCAGTACTTC. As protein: CASSTIDGVLNIQYF.

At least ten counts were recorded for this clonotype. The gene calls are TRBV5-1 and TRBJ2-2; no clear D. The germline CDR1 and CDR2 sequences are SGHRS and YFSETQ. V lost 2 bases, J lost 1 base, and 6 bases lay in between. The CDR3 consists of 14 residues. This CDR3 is CASSLDGNTGELFF. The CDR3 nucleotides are TGCGCCAGCAGCTTAGACGGGAACACCGGGGAGCTGTTTTTT.

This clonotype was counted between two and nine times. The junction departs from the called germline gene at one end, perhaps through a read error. CDR3 coding DNA: TGTGCTAGCAGCTGGGGACAGTCCCAAGAGACCCAGTACTTC. It yields the protein CASSWGQSQETQYF. This chain uses TRBV7-7 with TRBJ2-5, with TRBD1 matching over 7 bases. The CDR3 length is 14 residues. Germline V CDR1 and CDR2: SSHAT, FNYEAQ (reference sequence).

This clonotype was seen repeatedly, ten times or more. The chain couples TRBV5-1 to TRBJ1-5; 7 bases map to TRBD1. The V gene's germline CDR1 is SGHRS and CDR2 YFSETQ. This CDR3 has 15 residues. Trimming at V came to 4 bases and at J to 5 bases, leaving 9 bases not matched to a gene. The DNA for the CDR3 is TGCGCCAGCAGCCCTGGGACAGCTGGGGATCAGCCCCAGCATTTT. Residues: CASSPGTAGDQPQHF. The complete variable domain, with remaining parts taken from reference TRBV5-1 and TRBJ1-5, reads KAGVTQTPRYLIKTRGQQVTLSCSPISGHRSVSWYQQTPGQGLQFLFEYFSETQRNKGNFPGRFSGRQFSNSRSEMNVSTLELGDSALYLCASSPGTAGDQPQHFGDGTRLSIL.

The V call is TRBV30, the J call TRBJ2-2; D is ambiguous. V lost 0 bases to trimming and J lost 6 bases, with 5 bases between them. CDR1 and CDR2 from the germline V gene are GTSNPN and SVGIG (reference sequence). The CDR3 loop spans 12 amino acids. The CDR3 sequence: CAWSVGSGELFF. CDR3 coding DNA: TGTGCCTGGAGTGTCGGGTCCGGGGAGCTGTTTTTT.

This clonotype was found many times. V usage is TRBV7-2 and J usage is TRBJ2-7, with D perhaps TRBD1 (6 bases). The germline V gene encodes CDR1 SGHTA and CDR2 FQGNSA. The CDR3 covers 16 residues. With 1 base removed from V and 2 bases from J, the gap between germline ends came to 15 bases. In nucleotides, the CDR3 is TGTGCCAGCAGCTTAGGGCCCTCGCGGACAGCCTACGAGCAGTACTTC. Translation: CASSLGPSRTAYEQYF. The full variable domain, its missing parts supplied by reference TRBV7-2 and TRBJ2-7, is GAGVSQSPSNKVTEKGKDVELRCDPISGHTALYWYRQSLGQGLEFLIYFQGNSAPDKSGLPSDRFSAERTGGSVSTLTIQRTQQEDSAVYLCASSLGPSRTAYEQYFGPGTRLTVT.

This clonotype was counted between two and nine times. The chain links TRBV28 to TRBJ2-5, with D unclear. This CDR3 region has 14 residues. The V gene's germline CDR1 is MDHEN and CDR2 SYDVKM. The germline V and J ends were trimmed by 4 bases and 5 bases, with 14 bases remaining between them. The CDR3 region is CASSSLILLETQYF. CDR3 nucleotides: TGTGCCAGCAGTTCCCTTATCCTCCTGGAGACCCAGTACTTC.

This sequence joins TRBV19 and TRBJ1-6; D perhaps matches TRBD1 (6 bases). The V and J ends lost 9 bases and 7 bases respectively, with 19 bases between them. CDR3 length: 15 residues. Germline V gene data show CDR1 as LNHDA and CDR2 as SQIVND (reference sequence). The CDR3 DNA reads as TGTGCCAGCGCAGAGGGGGGCTTTAAAAATTCACCCCTCCACTTT. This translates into CASAEGGFKNSPLHF.

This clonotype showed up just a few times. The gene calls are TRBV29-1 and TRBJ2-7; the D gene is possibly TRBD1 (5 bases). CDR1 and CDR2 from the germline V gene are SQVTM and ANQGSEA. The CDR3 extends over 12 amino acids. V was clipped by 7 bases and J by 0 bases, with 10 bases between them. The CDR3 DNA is TGCAGCGGGAGTCAGGGCTCCTACGAGCAGTACTTC. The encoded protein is CSGSQGSYEQYF.

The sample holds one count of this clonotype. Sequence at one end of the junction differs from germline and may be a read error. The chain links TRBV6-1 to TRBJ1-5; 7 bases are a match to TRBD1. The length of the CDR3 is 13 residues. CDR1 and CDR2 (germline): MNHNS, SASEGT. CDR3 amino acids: CASCESGGQPQHF. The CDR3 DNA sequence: TGTGCCAGCTGTGAATCAGGGGGTCAGCCCCAGCATTTT.

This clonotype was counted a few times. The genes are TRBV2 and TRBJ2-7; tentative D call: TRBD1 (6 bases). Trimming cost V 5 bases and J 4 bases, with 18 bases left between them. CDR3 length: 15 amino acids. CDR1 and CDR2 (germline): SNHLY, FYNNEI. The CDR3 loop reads CASSYNTGPGYEQYF. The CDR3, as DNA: TGTGCCAGCAGTTACAATACAGGGCCCGGGTACGAGCAGTACTTC.

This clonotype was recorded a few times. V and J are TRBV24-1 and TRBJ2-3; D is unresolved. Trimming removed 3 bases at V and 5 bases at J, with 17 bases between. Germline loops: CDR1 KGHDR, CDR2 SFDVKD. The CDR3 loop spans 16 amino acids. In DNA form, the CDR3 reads TGTGCCACCAGTGATACCCGGCCGGAGTATATAGATACGCAGTATTTT. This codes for CATSDTRPEYIDTQYF.

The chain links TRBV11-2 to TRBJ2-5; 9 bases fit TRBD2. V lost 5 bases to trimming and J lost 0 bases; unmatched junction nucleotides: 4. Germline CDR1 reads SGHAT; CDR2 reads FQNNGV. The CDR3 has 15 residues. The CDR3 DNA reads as TGTGCCAGCAGCATCGGACTAGCGAACCAAGAGACCCAGTACTTC. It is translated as CASSIGLANQETQYF. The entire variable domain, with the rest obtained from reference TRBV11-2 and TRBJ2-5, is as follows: EAGVAQSPRYKIIEKRQSVAFWCNPISGHATLYWYQQILGQGPKLLIQFQNNGVVDDSQLPKDRFSAERLKGVDSTLKIQPAKLEDSAVYLCASSIGLANQETQYFGPGTRLLVL.

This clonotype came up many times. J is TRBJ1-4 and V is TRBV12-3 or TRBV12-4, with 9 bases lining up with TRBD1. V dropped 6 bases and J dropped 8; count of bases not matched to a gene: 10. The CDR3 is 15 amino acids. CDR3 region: CASSPRMTGGEKLFF. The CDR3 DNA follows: TGTGCCAGCAGCCCCAGGATGACAGGGGGAGAAAAACTGTTTTTT.

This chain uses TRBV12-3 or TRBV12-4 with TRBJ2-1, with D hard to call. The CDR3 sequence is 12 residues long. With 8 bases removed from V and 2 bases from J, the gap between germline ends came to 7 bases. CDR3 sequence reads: CASGEPYNEQFF. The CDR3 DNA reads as TGTGCCAGCGGGGAACCCTACAATGAGCAGTTCTTC.

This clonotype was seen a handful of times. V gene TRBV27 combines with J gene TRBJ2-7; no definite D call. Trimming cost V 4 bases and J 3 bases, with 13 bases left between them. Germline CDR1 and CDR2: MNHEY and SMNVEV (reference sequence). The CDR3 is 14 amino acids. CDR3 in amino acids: CASSSTETHYEQYF. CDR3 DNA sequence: TGTGCCAGCAGTTCGACGGAGACCCACTACGAGCAGTACTTC.

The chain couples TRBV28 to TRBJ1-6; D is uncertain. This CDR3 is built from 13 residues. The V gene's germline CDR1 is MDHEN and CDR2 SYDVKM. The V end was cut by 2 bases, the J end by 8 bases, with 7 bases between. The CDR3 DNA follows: TGTGCCAGCAGTTTAGTGCGGTATTCACCCCTCCACTTT. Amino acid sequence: CASSLVRYSPLHF.

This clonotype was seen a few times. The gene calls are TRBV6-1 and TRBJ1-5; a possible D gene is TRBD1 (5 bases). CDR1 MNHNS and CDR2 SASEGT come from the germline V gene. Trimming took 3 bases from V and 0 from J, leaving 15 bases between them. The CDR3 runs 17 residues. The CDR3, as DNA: TGTGCCAGCAGTGAGACGACGGGACGGGATAGCAATCAGCCCCAGCATTTT. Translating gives CASSETTGRDSNQPQHF.

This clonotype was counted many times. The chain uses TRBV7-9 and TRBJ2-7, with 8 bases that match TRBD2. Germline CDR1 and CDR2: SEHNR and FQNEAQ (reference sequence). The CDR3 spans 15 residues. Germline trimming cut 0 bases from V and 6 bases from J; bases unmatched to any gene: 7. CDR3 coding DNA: TGTGCCAGCAGCTTAGCCACGGGACTAGTTCCCGAGCAGTACTTC. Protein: CASSLATGLVPEQYF.

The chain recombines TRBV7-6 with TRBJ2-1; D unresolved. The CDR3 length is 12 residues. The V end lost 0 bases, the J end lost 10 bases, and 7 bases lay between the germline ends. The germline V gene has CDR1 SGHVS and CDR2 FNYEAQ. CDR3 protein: CASSLAFREQFF. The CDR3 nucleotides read TGTGCCAGCAGCTTAGCCTTTAGGGAGCAGTTCTTC. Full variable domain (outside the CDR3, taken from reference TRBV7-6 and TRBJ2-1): GAGVSQSPRYKVTKRGQDVALRCDPISGHVSLYWYRQALGQGPEFLTYFNYEAQQDKSGLPNDRFSAERPEGSISTLTIQRTEQRDSAMYRCASSLAFREQFFGPGTRLTVL.

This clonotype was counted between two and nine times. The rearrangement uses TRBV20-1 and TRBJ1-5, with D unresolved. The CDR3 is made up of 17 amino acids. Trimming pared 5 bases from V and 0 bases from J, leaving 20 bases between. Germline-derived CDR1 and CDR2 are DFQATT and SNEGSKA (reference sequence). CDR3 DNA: TGCAGTGCTGCGGGCCCGAACCAATTTTATAGCAATCAGCCCCAGCATTTT. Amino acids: CSAAGPNQFYSNQPQHF.

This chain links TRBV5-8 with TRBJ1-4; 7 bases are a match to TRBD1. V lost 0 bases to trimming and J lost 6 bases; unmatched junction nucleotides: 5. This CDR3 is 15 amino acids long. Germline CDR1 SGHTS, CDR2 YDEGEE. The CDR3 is CASSLATGADEKLFF. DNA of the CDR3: TGTGCCAGCAGCTTGGCCACAGGGGCAGATGAAAAACTGTTTTTT. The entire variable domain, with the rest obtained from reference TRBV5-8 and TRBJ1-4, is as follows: EAGVTQSPTHLIKTRGQQATLRCSPISGHTSVYWYQQALGLGLQFLLWYDEGEERNRGNFPPRFSGRQFPNYSSELNVNALELEDSALYLCASSLATGADEKLFFGSGTQLSVL.

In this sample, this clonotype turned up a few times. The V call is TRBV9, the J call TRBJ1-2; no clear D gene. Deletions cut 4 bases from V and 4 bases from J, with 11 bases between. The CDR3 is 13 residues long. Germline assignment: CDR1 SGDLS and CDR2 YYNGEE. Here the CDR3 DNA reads TGTGCCAGCAGCTCACCAGGCCGCTATGGCTACACCTTC. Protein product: CASSSPGRYGYTF.

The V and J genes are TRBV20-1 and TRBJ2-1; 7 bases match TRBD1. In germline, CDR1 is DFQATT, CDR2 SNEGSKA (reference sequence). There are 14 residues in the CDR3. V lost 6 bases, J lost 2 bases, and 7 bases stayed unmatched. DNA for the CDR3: TGCAGTGCACAGGGACAGAGACCCTACAATGAGCAGTTCTTC. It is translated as CSAQGQRPYNEQFF.

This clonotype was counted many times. CDR3 nucleotide sequence: TGCAGTGCTAGAGTTACAGGGGGCGGTCAGCCCCAGCATTTT. As protein: CSARVTGGGQPQHF. This chain uses TRBV20-1 with TRBJ1-5; 9 bases fit TRBD1. CDR3 length: 14 amino acids. Germline values: CDR1 DFQATT, CDR2 SNEGSKA (reference sequence). V lost 1 base to trimming and J lost 6 bases; unmatched junction nucleotides: 4.